The TCR beta chain under discussion was sequenced for a study of T cells after posttransplantation cyclophosphamide. Profiling relied on immunoSEQ multiplex PCR, and the TCRdb table lists in-frame clones only, not all of them. The sample consists of 11,000 or so clones, about 95% of them appearing once. The study, taken as a whole, reports: TRB clonality was highly associated with recipient CMV seropositivity and reactivation.

CDR3 size: 14 residues. Deletions cut 5 bases from V and 4 bases from J, with 12 bases between. CDR1 SGHTA and CDR2 FQGNSA come from the germline V gene. Only a few counts were recorded for this clone. Its cognate antigen is unknown. Sequencing was carried out using naive CD8+ T cells sorted from PBMCs. The genes are TRBV7-2 and TRBJ2-1; no clear D. The sequence came from a man aged 25-45 years in good health and a related stem cell transplant donor. The CDR3 reads CASSQMPGYNEQFF. In DNA form, the CDR3 reads TGTGCCAGCAGCCAGATGCCGGGTTACAATGAGCAGTTCTTC.